This entry describes one T cell receptor beta chain. Its matching antigen is unknown. V lost 3 bases to trimming and J lost 3 bases; unmatched junction nucleotides: 4. Germline CDR1 reads SGHVS; CDR2 reads FNYEAQ. The CDR3 is 14 residues long. Donors, healthy HIV-negative adults, lacked recent acute infections or vaccinations. This specimen comes from a study of shared clonotypes between healthy human individuals. General study points: Naive subsets generally had larger estimated richness than memory subsets.

Method: immunoSEQ multiplex PCR; TCRdb's copy keeps in-frame clones and lacks some. The data hold about 320,000 clones, with over 75% observed a single time. This clonotype was sampled from a man between 18 and 29 years old in good health. Sequenced: memory CD8+ T cells sorted from blood. Subset meaning: CD45RO+ cells pooled with CCR7-negative TemRA cells. The chain uses TRBV7-6 and TRBJ1-1; 7 bases align to TRBD1. In DNA, the CDR3 is TGTGCCAGCAGCTTGGCCGGGACAGACACTGAAGCTTTCTTT. Residues: CASSLAGTDTEAFF.